The sequence of this TCR beta chain was determined in a study of blood T cell repertoires in COVID-19. The method was immunoSEQ multiplex PCR; TCRdb's version includes in-frame clones alone and lacks a portion of them. This sample has roughly 180,000 clones, with 75% to 85% found just once. The CDR3 runs 14 residues. V was shortened by 7 bases and J by 10 bases, with 21 bases between the two germline ends. In germline, CDR1 is MDHEN, CDR2 SYDVKM. This receptor was obtained from a woman in her sixties or seventies with COVID-19, enrolled during active disease. Source material: peripheral blood. The chain joins TRBV28 to TRBJ2-3; D gene uncertain. DNA of the CDR3: TGTGCCAGCACCGCTCTTTTCTCCTCAGGCGCGCAGTATTTT. Translating gives CASTALFSSGAQYF.